This record covers a single T cell receptor (beta chain). Antigen: not known. Random hexamers served to reverse transcribe roughly 0.5 to 1 ug RNA. Multiplex PCR with immunoSEQ amplified the TCR beta CDR3 across 54 Vbeta and 13 Jbeta. TCRdb independently ran MiXCR on the immunoSEQ multiplex PCR reads; one entry per CDR3 protein. The sample lists around 71,000 distinct CDR3 sequences; approximately 93% were seen once. Sequencing of TCR beta covered CD8+ and CD4+ T cells obtained from blood. The CDR3 is made up of 15 amino acids. Per germline, CDR1 SGHAT and CDR2 FQNNGV. The ends were cut back, 5 bases at V and 2 bases at J, with 14 bases in the middle. These data belong to a study of CD8 T cells in Susac syndrome. Across the study: The Susac syndrome patients that were sequenced included six with active disease and 8 or 9 in remission. Study-level points and caveats: CD4+ repertoires of Susac syndrome patients lacked detectable clonal expansion.

The TCR originated in a human donor with Susac syndrome. Sequenced: CD4+ T cells from PBMCs. The chain is built from TRBV11-2 and TRBJ2-3, with D maybe TRBD2 (5 bases). CDR3 amino acids: CASSEDYTHTDTQYF. The DNA for the CDR3 is TGTGCCAGCAGCGAAGACTACACCCACACAGATACGCAGTATTTT.